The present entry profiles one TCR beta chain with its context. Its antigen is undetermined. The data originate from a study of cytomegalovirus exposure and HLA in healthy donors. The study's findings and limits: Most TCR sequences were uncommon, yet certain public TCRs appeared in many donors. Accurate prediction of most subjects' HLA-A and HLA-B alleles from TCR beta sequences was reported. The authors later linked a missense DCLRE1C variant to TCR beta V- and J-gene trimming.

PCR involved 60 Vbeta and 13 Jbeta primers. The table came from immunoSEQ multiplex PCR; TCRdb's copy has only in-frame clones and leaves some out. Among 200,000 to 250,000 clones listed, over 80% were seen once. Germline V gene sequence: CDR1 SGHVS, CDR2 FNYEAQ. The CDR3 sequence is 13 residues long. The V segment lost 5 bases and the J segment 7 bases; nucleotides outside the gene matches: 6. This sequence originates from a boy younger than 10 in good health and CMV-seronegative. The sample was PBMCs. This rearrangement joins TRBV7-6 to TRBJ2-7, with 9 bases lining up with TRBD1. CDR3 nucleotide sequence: TGTGCCAGCAGCGCACAGGGGGCGAGAGAGCAGTACTTC. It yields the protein CASSAQGAREQYF.